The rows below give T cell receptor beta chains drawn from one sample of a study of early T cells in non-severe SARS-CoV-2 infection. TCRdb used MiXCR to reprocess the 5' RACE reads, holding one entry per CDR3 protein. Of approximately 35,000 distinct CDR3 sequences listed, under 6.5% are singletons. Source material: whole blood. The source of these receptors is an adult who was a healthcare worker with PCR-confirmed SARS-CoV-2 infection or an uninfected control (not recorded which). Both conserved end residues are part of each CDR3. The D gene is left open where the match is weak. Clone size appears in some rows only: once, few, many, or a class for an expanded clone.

CDR3: CSVELRQNQETQYF; DNA: TGCAGCGTTGAATTGAGACAAAACCAAGAGACCCAGTACTTC; size: many; V: TRBV29-1; D: NA; J: TRBJ2-5
CDR3: CASSQRGRNTDTQYF; DNA: TGTGCCAGCAGCCAACGGGGGCGTAACACAGATACGCAGTATTTT; size: few; V: TRBV14; D: NA; J: TRBJ2-3
CDR3: CSAGANLAGPRDTQYF; DNA: TGCAGCGCCGGAGCGAACTTGGCAGGGCCACGGGATACGCAGTATTTT; size: many; V: TRBV29-1; D: NA; J: TRBJ2-3
CDR3: CASSLPGNTIYF; DNA: TGTGCCAGCAGTCTCCCTGGAAACACCATATATTTT; size: many; V: TRBV6-5; D: NA; J: TRBJ1-3
CDR3: CAIRGTGVDNEQFF; DNA: TGTGCCATCAGGGGCACAGGGGTCGACAATGAGCAGTTCTTC; size: many; V: TRBV10-3; D: TRBD1; J: TRBJ2-1
CDR3: CASSQVDMGLSYNEQFF; DNA: TGCGCCAGCAGCCAAGTCGACATGGGTCTTTCCTACAATGAGCAGTTCTTC; size: many; V: TRBV4-1; D: NA; J: TRBJ2-1
CDR3: CASSLSGGNTEAFF; DNA: TGTGCCAGCAGCCTGAGTGGCGGGAACACTGAAGCTTTCTTT; size: NA; V: TRBV7-9; D: NA; J: TRBJ1-1
CDR3: CASSLEGDTEAFF; DNA: TGTGCCAGCAGCTTAGAGGGAGACACTGAAGCTTTCTTT; size: many; V: TRBV7-9; D: NA; J: TRBJ1-1
CDR3: CASSQVLVGRNEQYF; DNA: TGTGCCAGCAGCCAAGTACTAGTGGGGAGGAACGAGCAGTACTTC; size: NA; V: TRBV14; D: NA; J: TRBJ2-7
CDR3: CSAPRGVEYQPQHF; DNA: TGCAGTGCTCCCCGGGGCGTGGAGTATCAGCCCCAGCATTTT; size: many; V: TRBV20-1; D: NA; J: TRBJ1-5
CDR3: CASSLRTTGTQETQYF; DNA: TGTGCCAGCAGTTTACGAACCACAGGGACCCAAGAGACCCAGTACTTC; size: many; V: TRBV12-3/TRBV12-4; D: NA; J: TRBJ2-5
CDR3: CASSQGNVNSPLHF; DNA: TGCGCCAGCAGCCAAGGAAATGTGAATTCACCCCTCCACTTT; size: NA; V: TRBV4-1; D: NA; J: TRBJ1-6
CDR3: CASSPTRLAGGTGELFF; DNA: TGTGCCAGCAGCCCTACACGACTAGCGGGGGGCACCGGGGAGCTGTTTTTT; size: few; V: TRBV7-9; D: TRBD2; J: TRBJ2-2
CDR3: CASSQDTDSVYYEQYF; DNA: TGCGCCAGCAGCCAGGACACCGACTCAGTCTACTACGAGCAGTACTTC; size: many; V: TRBV4-1; D: NA; J: TRBJ2-7
CDR3: CAIEDRSVDTEAFF; DNA: TGTGCCATAGAGGACAGGTCGGTCGACACTGAAGCTTTCTTT; size: many; V: TRBV19; D: TRBD1; J: TRBJ1-1
CDR3: CASSQGTGLNTQYF; DNA: TGCGCCAGCAGCCAGGGGACAGGGTTGAATACGCAGTATTTT; size: many; V: TRBV4-3; D: TRBD1; J: TRBJ2-3
CDR3: CSAWGTSNTEAFF; DNA: TGCAGTGCTTGGGGGACATCGAACACTGAAGCTTTCTTT; size: many; V: TRBV20-1; D: NA; J: TRBJ1-1
CDR3: CASSAPGLENIQYF; DNA: TGCGCCAGCAGCGCACCGGGACTAGAGAACATTCAGTACTTC; size: many; V: TRBV5-1; D: TRBD2; J: TRBJ2-4
CDR3: CATSRGGAGAPYNEQFF; DNA: TGTGCCACCAGCCGTGGAGGAGCGGGGGCCCCCTACAATGAGCAGTTCTTC; size: many; V: TRBV15; D: TRBD2; J: TRBJ2-1
CDR3: CASSPNTGNTNTGELFF; DNA: TGTGCCAGCAGCCCTAACACAGGAAACACGAACACCGGGGAGCTGTTTTTT; size: few; V: TRBV11-2; D: NA; J: TRBJ2-2
CDR3: CASSFSGSYNEQFF; DNA: TGTGCCAGCAGTTTTTCGGGCAGTTACAATGAGCAGTTCTTC; size: NA; V: TRBV27; D: NA; J: TRBJ2-1
CDR3: CASSPRTGDYGYTF; DNA: TGTGCCAGCAGCCCGAGGACAGGGGATTATGGCTACACCTTC; size: many; V: TRBV7-2; D: TRBD1; J: TRBJ1-2
CDR3: CASSSPGPAVGTQYF; DNA: TGTGCCAGCAGTTCCCCGGGGCCTGCGGTAGGGACCCAGTACTTC; size: many; V: TRBV27; D: NA; J: TRBJ2-5
CDR3: CSARSLGVETQYF; DNA: TGCAGTGCTCGGTCTCTAGGGGTCGAGACCCAGTACTTC; size: many; V: TRBV20-1; D: NA; J: TRBJ2-5
CDR3: CASSMAGGVVGYTF; DNA: TGTGCCAGTAGTATGGCAGGGGGAGTCGTGGGCTACACCTTC; size: many; V: TRBV19; D: TRBD1; J: TRBJ1-2
CDR3: CSATDRDGNIQYF; DNA: TGCAGTGCTACAGACAGGGATGGAAACATTCAGTACTTC; size: many; V: TRBV20-1; D: TRBD1; J: TRBJ2-4
CDR3: CASSQDSGAGANVLTF; DNA: TGCGCCAGCAGCCAAGATTCAGGGGCTGGGGCCAACGTCCTGACTTTC; size: many; V: TRBV4-3; D: NA; J: TRBJ2-6
CDR3: CASSPQGFQPQHF; DNA: TGTGCCAGCAGTCCACAGGGATTCCAGCCCCAGCATTTT; size: NA; V: TRBV12-3/TRBV12-4; D: NA; J: TRBJ1-5
CDR3: CASSQGEGSYEQYF; DNA: TGTGCCAGCAGCCAAGGCGAAGGTTCCTACGAGCAGTACTTC; size: many; V: TRBV3-1; D: NA; J: TRBJ2-7
CDR3: CASILPGLAAYNEQFF; DNA: TGTGCCAGCATACTTCCGGGACTAGCGGCCTACAATGAGCAGTTCTTC; size: many; V: TRBV2; D: TRBD2; J: TRBJ2-1
CDR3: CASSVGHRTSYEQYF; DNA: TGCGCCAGCAGCGTGGGACACCGGACCTCCTACGAGCAGTACTTC; size: many; V: TRBV5-1; D: NA; J: TRBJ2-7
CDR3: CASSQDKGREQYF; DNA: TGCGCCAGCAGCCAAGACAAGGGGCGCGAGCAGTACTTC; size: many; V: TRBV4-3; D: NA; J: TRBJ2-7
CDR3: CAWSVMRNTGELFF; DNA: TGTGCCTGGAGTGTGATGCGAAACACCGGGGAGCTGTTTTTT; size: NA; V: TRBV30; D: NA; J: TRBJ2-2
CDR3: CASSFRPGLARPEAFF; DNA: TGTGCCAGCAGTTTCCGACCGGGACTCGCAAGGCCTGAAGCTTTCTTT; size: many; V: TRBV28; D: NA; J: TRBJ1-1
CDR3: CASSQEYGAQYF; DNA: TGTGCCAGCAGCCAAGAATATGGTGCCCAGTACTTC; size: many; V: TRBV14; D: NA; J: TRBJ2-5
CDR3: CSARTGDTEAFF; DNA: TGCAGTGCTAGGACAGGGGACACTGAAGCTTTCTTT; size: medium-sized; V: TRBV20-1; D: TRBD1; J: TRBJ1-1
CDR3: CSARVAGADYEQYF; DNA: TGCAGTGCTAGAGTTGCGGGGGCGGACTACGAGCAGTACTTC; size: many; V: TRBV20-1; D: NA; J: TRBJ2-7
CDR3: CASRPLNRQGYEQYF; DNA: TGTGCCAGCAGGCCCCTAAACAGGCAGGGATACGAGCAGTACTTC; size: NA; V: TRBV28; D: NA; J: TRBJ2-7
CDR3: CSAISSLRVYEQYF; DNA: TGCAGTGCTATTTCTAGCCTCCGAGTCTACGAGCAGTACTTC; size: many; V: TRBV20-1; D: NA; J: TRBJ2-7
CDR3: CASSWDRDEQYF; DNA: TGTGCCAGCAGTTGGGACAGGGACGAGCAGTACTTC; size: NA; V: TRBV12-3/TRBV12-4; D: TRBD1; J: TRBJ2-7
CDR3: CASSRLTEAGELFF; DNA: TGTGCCAGCAGCCGCCTGACGGAGGCCGGGGAGCTGTTTTTT; size: many; V: TRBV11-2; D: NA; J: TRBJ2-2
CDR3: CASSYRPGTSGVGSYEQYF; DNA: TGTGCCAGCAGTTATCGACCCGGGACTAGCGGGGTCGGCTCCTACGAGCAGTACTTC; size: NA; V: TRBV6-5; D: TRBD2; J: TRBJ2-7
CDR3: CASRTPNQPQHF; DNA: TGTGCCAGCAGGACGCCCAATCAGCCCCAGCATTTT; size: many; V: TRBV6-6; D: NA; J: TRBJ1-5
CDR3: CASKILGGPRETQYF; DNA: TGTGCCAGCAAGATACTTGGGGGGCCGCGGGAGACCCAGTACTTC; size: many; V: TRBV6-2/TRBV6-3; D: NA; J: TRBJ2-5
CDR3: CATSRAGLDSEQYF; DNA: TGTGCCACCAGCAGAGCTGGGCTAGATAGCGAGCAGTACTTC; size: many; V: TRBV15; D: NA; J: TRBJ2-7
CDR3: CATSREGDPSYGYTF; DNA: TGTGCCACCAGCAGAGAGGGGGACCCGAGCTATGGCTACACCTTC; size: many; V: TRBV15; D: NA; J: TRBJ1-2
CDR3: CASSWPGLAVEQYF; DNA: TGTGCCAGCAGCTGGCCGGGACTAGCGGTGGAGCAGTACTTC; size: many; V: TRBV5-5; D: TRBD2; J: TRBJ2-7
CDR3: CASRELTDTQYF; DNA: TGTGCCAGCAGGGAGCTGACAGATACGCAGTATTTT; size: many; V: TRBV2; D: NA; J: TRBJ2-3
CDR3: CASSHTPGQGSGNTIYF; DNA: TGTGCCAGCAGCCACACGCCGGGACAGGGTTCTGGAAACACCATATATTTT; size: many; V: TRBV5-5; D: TRBD1; J: TRBJ1-3
CDR3: CASSSNPGLEQFF; DNA: TGCGCCAGCAGTTCCAATCCGGGGCTTGAGCAGTTCTTC; size: many; V: TRBV10-1; D: NA; J: TRBJ2-1
CDR3: CSASKPRGAYEQYF; DNA: TGCAGTGCCTCCAAGCCCAGGGGCGCCTACGAGCAGTACTTC; size: NA; V: TRBV20-1; D: NA; J: TRBJ2-7
CDR3: CSVAKLGANEQFF; DNA: TGCAGCGTCGCAAAATTGGGGGCCAATGAGCAGTTCTTC; size: few; V: TRBV29-1; D: NA; J: TRBJ2-1
CDR3: CSASWSGELFF; DNA: TGCAGTGCTAGTTGGTCGGGGGAGCTGTTTTTT; size: NA; V: TRBV20-1; D: NA; J: TRBJ2-2
CDR3: CSGLEQETQYF; DNA: TGCAGCGGACTAGAGCAAGAGACCCAGTACTTC; size: many; V: TRBV29-1; D: NA; J: TRBJ2-5